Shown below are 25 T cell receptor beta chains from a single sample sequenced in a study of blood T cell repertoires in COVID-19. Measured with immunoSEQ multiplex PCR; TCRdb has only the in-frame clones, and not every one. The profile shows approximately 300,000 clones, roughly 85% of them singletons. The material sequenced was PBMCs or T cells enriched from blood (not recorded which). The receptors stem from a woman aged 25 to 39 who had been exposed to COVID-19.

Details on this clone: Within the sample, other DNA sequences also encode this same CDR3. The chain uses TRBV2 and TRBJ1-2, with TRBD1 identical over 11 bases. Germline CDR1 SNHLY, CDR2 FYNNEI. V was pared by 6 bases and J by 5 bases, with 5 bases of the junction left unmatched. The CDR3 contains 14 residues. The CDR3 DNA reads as TGTGCCAGCAGAGGGACAGGGGGTTATTATGGCTACACCTTC. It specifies CASRGTGGYYGYTF. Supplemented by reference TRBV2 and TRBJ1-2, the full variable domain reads EPEVTQTPSHQVTQMGQEVILRCVPISNHLYFYWYRQILGQKVEFLVSFYNNEISEKSEIFDDQFSVERPDGSNFTLKIRSTKLEDSAMYFCASRGTGGYYGYTFGSGTRLTVV.

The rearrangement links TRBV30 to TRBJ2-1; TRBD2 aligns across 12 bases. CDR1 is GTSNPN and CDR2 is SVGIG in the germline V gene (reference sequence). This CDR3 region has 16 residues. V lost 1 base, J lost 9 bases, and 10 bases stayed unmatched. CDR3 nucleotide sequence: TGTGCCTGGAGTGCAGAGACTAGCGGGAGTTTCGGTGAGCAGTTCTTC. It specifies CAWSAETSGSFGEQFF.

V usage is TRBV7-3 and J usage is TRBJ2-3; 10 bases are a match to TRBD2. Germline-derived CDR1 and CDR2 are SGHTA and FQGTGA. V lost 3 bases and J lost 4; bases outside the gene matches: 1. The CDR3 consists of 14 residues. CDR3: CASSFGTSADTQYF. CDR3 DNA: TGTGCCAGCAGCTTCGGGACTAGCGCAGATACGCAGTATTTT.

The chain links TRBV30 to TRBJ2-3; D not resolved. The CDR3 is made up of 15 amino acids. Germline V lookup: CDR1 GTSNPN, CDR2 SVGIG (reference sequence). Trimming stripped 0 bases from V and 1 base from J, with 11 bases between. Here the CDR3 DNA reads TGTGCCTGGAGTGTACGTCATGCAGGCACAGATACGCAGTATTTT. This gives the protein CAWSVRHAGTDTQYF.

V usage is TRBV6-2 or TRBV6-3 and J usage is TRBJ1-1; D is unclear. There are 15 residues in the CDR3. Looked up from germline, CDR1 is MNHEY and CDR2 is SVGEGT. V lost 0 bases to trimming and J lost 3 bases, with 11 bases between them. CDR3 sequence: CASSYSIPRDTEAFF. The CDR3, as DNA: TGTGCCAGCAGTTACTCTATACCGCGGGACACTGAAGCTTTCTTT.

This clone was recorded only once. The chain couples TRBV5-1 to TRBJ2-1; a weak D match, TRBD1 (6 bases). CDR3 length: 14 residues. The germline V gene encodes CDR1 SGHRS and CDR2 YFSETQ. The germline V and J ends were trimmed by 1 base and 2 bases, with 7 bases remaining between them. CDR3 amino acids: CASSLTGPYNEQFF. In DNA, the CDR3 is TGCGCCAGCAGCTTGACAGGGCCCTACAATGAGCAGTTCTTC.

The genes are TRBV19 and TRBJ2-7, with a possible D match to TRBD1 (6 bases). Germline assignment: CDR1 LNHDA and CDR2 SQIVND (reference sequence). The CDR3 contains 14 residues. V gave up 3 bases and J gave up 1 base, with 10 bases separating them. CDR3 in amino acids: CASSMARGSYEQYF. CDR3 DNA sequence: TGTGCCAGTAGTATGGCCAGGGGATCCTACGAGCAGTACTTC.

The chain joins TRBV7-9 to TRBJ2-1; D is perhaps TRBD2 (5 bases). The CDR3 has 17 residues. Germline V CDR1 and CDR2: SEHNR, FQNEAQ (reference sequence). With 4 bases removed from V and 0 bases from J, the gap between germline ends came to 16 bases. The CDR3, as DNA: TGTGCCAGCAGCTCCAGCGGACGCCTAAGCTCCTACAATGAGCAGTTCTTC. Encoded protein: CASSSSGRLSSYNEQFF.

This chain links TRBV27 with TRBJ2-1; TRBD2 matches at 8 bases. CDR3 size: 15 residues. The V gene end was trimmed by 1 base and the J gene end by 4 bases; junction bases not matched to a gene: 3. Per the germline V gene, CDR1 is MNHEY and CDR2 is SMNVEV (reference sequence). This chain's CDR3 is CASSLFSGEYNEQFF. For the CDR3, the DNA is TGTGCCAGCAGTTTATTTAGCGGGGAATACAATGAGCAGTTCTTC.

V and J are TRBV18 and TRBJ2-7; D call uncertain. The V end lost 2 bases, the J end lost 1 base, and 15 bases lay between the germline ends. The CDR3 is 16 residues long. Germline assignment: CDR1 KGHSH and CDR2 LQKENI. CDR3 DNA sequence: TGTGCCAGCTCACCATATTCAGCTAGGATATCCTACGAGCAGTACTTC. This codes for CASSPYSARISYEQYF. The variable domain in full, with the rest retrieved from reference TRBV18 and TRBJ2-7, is NAGVMQNPRHLVRRRGQEARLRCSPMKGHSHVYWYRQLPEEGLKFMVYLQKENIIDESGMPKERFSAEFPKEGPSILRIQQVVRGDSAAYFCASSPYSARISYEQYFGPGTRLTVT.

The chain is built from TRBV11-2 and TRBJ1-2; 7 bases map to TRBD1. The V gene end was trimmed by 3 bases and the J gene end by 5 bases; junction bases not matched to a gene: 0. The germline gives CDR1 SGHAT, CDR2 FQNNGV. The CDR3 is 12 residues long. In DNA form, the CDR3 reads TGTGCCAGCAGCTTGGGACAGTATGGCTACACCTTC. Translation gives CASSLGQYGYTF.

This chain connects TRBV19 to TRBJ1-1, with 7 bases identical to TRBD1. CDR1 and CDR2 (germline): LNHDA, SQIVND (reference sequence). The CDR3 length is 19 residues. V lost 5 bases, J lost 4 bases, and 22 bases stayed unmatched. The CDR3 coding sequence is TGTGCCAGTAGTTCGAGGAACAGACAGGGTTATATGAGGGGCACTGAAGCTTTCTTT. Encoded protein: CASSSRNRQGYMRGTEAFF. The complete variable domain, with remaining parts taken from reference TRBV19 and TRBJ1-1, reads DGGITQSPKYLFRKEGQNVTLSCEQNLNHDAMYWYRQDPGQGLRLIYYSQIVNDFQKGDIAEGYSVSREKKESFPLTVTSAQKNPTAFYLCASSSRNRQGYMRGTEAFFGQGTRLTVV.

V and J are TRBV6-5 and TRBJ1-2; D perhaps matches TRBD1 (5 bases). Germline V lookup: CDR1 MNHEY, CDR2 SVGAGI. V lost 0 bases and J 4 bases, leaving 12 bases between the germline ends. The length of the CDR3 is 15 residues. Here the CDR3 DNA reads TGTGCCAGCAGTTACTCGGCCGGAGGGGTCTATGGCTACACCTTC. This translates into CASSYSAGGVYGYTF.

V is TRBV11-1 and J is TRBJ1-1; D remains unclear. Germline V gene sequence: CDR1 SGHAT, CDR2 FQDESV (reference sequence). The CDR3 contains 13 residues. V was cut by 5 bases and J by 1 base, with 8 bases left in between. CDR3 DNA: TGTGCCAGCAGCCCCCACAAGAACACTGAAGCTTTCTTT. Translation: CASSPHKNTEAFF.

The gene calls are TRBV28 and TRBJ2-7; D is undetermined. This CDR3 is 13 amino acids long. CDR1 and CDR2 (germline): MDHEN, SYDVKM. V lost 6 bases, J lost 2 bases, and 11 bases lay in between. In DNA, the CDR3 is TGTGCCAGCAGCTTCCCTGGAGCCTACGAGCAGTACTTC. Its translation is CASSFPGAYEQYF.

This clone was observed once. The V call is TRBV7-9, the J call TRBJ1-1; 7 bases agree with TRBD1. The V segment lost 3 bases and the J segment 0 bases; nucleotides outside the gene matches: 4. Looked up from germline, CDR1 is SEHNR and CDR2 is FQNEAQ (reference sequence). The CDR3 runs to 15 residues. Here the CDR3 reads CASSFAGGMNTEAFF. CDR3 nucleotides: TGTGCCAGCAGCTTCGCAGGGGGAATGAACACTGAAGCTTTCTTT.

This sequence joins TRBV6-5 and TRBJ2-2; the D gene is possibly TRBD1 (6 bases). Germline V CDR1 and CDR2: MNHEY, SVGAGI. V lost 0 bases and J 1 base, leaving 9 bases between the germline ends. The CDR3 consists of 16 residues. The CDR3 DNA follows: TGTGCCAGCAGTTACTCGCCGGACAGGAACACCGGGGAGCTGTTTTTT. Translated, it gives CASSYSPDRNTGELFF.

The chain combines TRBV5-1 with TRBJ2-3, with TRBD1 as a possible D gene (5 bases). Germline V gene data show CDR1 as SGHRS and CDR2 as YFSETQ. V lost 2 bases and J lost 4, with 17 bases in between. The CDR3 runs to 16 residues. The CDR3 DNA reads TGCGCCAGCAGCTTAGACAGCGATCCCGCGGCAGATACGCAGTATTTT. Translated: CASSLDSDPAADTQYF.

The CDR3, as DNA: TGTGCCAGCAGTAAAGAAGGCAGGGGATATGACAATCAGCCCCAGCATTTT. Its protein product is CASSKEGRGYDNQPQHF. The V gene is TRBV2, the J gene TRBJ1-5, with D possibly TRBD1 on 6 matching bases. Germline CDR1 is SNHLY and CDR2 is FYNNEI. This CDR3 contains 17 residues. V lost 5 bases to trimming and J lost 3 bases, with 20 bases between them.

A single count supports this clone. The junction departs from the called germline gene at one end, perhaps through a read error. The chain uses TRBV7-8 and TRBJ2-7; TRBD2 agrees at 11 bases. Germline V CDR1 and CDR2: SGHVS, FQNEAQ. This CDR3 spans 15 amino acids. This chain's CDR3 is CASSLLAGGPYEQYF. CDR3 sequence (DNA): TGTGCCAGCAGCCTGTTAGCGGGAGGGCCCTATGAGCAGTACTTC. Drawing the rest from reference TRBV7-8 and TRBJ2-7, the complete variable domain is GAGVSQSPRYKVAKRGQDVALRCDPISGHVSLFWYQQALGQGPEFLTYFQNEAQLDKSGLPSDRFFAERPEGSVSTLKIQRTQQEDSAVYLCASSLLAGGPYEQYFGPGTRLTVT.

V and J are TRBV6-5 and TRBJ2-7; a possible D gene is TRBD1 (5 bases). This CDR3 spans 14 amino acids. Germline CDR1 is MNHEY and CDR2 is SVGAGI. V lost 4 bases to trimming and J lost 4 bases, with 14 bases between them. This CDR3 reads CASSFAQGQYEQYF. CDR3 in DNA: TGTGCCAGCAGTTTTGCCCAGGGCCAGTACGAGCAGTACTTC.

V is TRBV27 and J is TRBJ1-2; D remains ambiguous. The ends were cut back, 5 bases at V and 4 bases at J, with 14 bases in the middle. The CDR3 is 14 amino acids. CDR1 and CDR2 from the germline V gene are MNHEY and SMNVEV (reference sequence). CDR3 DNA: TGTGCCAGCAGTCCCCACACCCCCAGCTATGGCTACACCTTC. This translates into CASSPHTPSYGYTF.

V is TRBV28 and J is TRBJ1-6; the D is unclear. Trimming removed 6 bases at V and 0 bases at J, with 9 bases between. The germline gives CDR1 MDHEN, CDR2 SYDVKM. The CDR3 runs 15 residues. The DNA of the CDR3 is TGTGCCAGCAGACAAGGGAGCTCCTATAATTCACCCCTCCACTTT. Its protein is CASRQGSSYNSPLHF.

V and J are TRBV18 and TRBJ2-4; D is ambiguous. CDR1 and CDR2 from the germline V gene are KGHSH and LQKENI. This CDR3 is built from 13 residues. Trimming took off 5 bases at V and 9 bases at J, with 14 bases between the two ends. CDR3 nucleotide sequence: TGTGCCAGCTCAATCGACGCTTCGGGCATTCAGTACTTC. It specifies CASSIDASGIQYF.

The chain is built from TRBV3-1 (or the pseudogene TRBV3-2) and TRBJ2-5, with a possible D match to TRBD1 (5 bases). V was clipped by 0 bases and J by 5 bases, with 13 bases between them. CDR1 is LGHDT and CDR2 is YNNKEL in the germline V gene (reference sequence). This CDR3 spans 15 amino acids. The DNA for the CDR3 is TGTGCCAGCAGCCAAGATCGTGGGGCTTCGGAGACCCAGTACTTC. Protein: CASSQDRGASETQYF.